This is a list of T cell receptor beta chains from one sample in a study of blood T cells in healthy people across ages. TCRdb itself ran the 5' RACE reads through MiXCR, one entry per CDR3 protein. The sample yields 910,000 or so distinct CDR3 sequences, roughly 50% seen once. Sequenced material: blood. Every receptor here comes from a woman aged 60 to 75 in good health. Each CDR3 is given with its conserved first and last residue. The order of the fields is V gene, clone size, D gene, J gene, CDR3 DNA, CDR3 protein. A D gene is named only where the DNA matches it firmly. The size field is filled for only some rows; it gives once, few, many or a size class.

TRBV25-1	few	TRBD2	TRBJ2-7	TGTGCCAGCAGTGCGGGACTAGCGGGAGGAACAGGAACCTACGAGCAGTACTTC	CASSAGLAGGTGTYEQYF
TRBV6-9	.	.	TRBJ2-1	TGTGCCAGCAGTTATTACAGAAATGAGCAGTTCTTC	CASSYYRNEQFF
TRBV12-3/TRBV12-4	few	.	TRBJ2-3	TGTGCCAGCAGTTTTGCCGATCCAGATACGCAGTATTTT	CASSFADPDTQYF
TRBV19	.	TRBD1	TRBJ2-1	TGTGCCAGAAAAACGGACAGGGCGATAACTCCTGGCAATGAGCAGTTCTTC	CARKTDRAITPGNEQFF
TRBV7-6	.	.	TRBJ2-7	TGTGCCAGCAGCTTTCAAGAAGGCGCGGCCCCCTACGAGCAGTACTTC	CASSFQEGAAPYEQYF
TRBV6-6	.	.	TRBJ1-4	TGTGCCAGCAGTGGGGGGAGGGAAAAACTGTTTTTT	CASSGGREKLFF
TRBV5-1	.	TRBD1	TRBJ2-7	TGCGCCAGCAGCTGGACGACAGGGAGTTTCATCGAGCAGTACTTC	CASSWTTGSFIEQYF
TRBV29-1	.	.	TRBJ2-7	TGCAGCGTTGATTTTACTAGTCGCGAGCAGTACTTC	CSVDFTSREQYF
TRBV4-2	.	.	TRBJ2-7	TGTGCCAGCAGCGAAGGGATTAACTACAAGCAGTACTTC	CASSEGINYKQYF
TRBV20-1	few	TRBD2	TRBJ2-1	TGCAGTGCCGAGAGCGGGAGGGCATACAATGAGCAGTTCTTC	CSAESGRAYNEQFF
TRBV15	.	TRBD2	TRBJ2-7	TGTGCCACCAGCAGAGTACTAGCGGGAGACTACGAGCAGTACTTC	CATSRVLAGDYEQYF
TRBV12-3/TRBV12-4	once	TRBD2	TRBJ2-1	TGTGCCAGCAGTTTAGAGGGTGGACTAGCAGGATACAATGAGCAGTTCTTC	CASSLEGGLAGYNEQFF
TRBV21-1	.	.	TRBJ2-5	TGTGCCAGCAGCAAAGGCCTACTAGCGGAAGAGACCCAGTACTTC	CASSKGLLAEETQYF
TRBV6-1	.	.	TRBJ1-1	TGTGCCAGCAGAGTTGGAAGAAGGGATTTCACTGAAGCTTTCTTT	CASRVGRRDFTEAFF
TRBV20-1	once	TRBD2	TRBJ2-3	TGCAGTGCCCGTAACCCGGGACTAGCGGGAGGGCCTTTTATTTCCGATACGCAGTATTTT	CSARNPGLAGGPFISDTQYF
TRBV20-1	.	TRBD2	TRBJ2-3	TGCAGTGCGGTGACTAGCGGGAGGCTAGATACGCAGTATTTT	CSAVTSGRLDTQYF
TRBV7-2	few	.	TRBJ2-3	TGTGCCAGCAGCTTAGAGTCGGCGGGCGGTTTTATAGATACGCAGTATTTT	CASSLESAGGFIDTQYF
TRBV18	few	.	TRBJ2-1	TGTGCCAGCTCACCGGATCCAGCCTACAATGAGCAGTTCTTC	CASSPDPAYNEQFF
TRBV6-5	.	.	TRBJ1-4	TGTGCCAGCAGATCCCAGGGCGAGTCACTGTTTTTT	CASRSQGESLFF
TRBV3-1	.	.	TRBJ2-1	TGTGCCAGCAGCCAAGAAGAGGGTCGGGGGCAGTTCTTC	CASSQEEGRGQFF
TRBV7-2	.	TRBD1	TRBJ2-5	TGTGCCAGCAGCCCCTATGGACAGGCGGAGACCCAGTACTTC	CASSPYGQAETQYF
TRBV6-1	.	.	TRBJ2-7	TGTGCCAGCAGAGAAGAAGGGGCCTACTCCTACGAGCAGTACTTC	CASREEGAYSYEQYF
TRBV20-1	.	.	TRBJ2-5	TGCAGTGCTATTGAGGGACCGGGACGGGAGACCCAGTACTTC	CSAIEGPGRETQYF
TRBV20-1	.	.	TRBJ2-7	TGCAGTGCTAGAAGTTCGTATAGCTCCTACGAGCAGTACTTC	CSARSSYSSYEQYF
TRBV6-6	.	TRBD2	TRBJ2-3	TGTGCCAGCAGCATCCGGGGGGCAGATACGCAGTATTTT	CASSIRGADTQYF
TRBV12-3/TRBV12-4	.	TRBD1	TRBJ1-5	TGTGCCAGCAGCTCAACTACAGGGGGCACATGGCAGCCCCAGCATTTT	CASSSTTGGTWQPQHF
TRBV20-1	few	.	TRBJ2-3	TGCAGTGCTAGCGGGAGAGTAGATACGCAGTATTTT	CSASGRVDTQYF
TRBV20-1	few	TRBD2	TRBJ2-3	TGCAGTGCTCCTACTAGCGGTCGGGGAGATACGCAGTATTTT	CSAPTSGRGDTQYF